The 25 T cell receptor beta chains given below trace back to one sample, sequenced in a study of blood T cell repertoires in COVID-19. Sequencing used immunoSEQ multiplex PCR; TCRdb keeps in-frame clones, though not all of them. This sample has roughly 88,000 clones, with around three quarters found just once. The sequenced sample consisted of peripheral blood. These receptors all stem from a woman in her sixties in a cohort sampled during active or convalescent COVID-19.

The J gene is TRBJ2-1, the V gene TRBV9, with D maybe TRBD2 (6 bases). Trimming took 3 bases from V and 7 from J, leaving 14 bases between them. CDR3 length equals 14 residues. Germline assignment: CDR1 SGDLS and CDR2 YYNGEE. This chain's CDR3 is CASSGGLTENEQFF. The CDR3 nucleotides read TGTGCCAGCAGCGGGGGACTTACGGAGAATGAGCAGTTCTTC.

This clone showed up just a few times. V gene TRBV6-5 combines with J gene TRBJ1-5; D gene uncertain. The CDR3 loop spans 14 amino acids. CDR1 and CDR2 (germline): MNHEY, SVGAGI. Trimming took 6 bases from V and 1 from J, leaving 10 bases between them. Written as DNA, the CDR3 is TGTGCCAGCAGCTCAGGCTTAAGCAATCAGCCCCAGCATTTT. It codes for CASSSGLSNQPQHF.

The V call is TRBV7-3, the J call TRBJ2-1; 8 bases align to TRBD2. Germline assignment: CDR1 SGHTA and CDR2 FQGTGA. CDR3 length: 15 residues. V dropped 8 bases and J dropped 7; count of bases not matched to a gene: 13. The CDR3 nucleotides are TGTGCCAGCGCCCGAGGCGGGGGGCTAAGGAATGAGCAGTTCTTC. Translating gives CASARGGGLRNEQFF.

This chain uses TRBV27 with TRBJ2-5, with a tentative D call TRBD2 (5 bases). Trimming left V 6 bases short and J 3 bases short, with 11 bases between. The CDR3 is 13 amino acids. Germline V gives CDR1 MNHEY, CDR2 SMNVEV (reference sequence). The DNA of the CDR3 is TGTGCCAGCAGAACGACTAAGAAAGAGACCCAGTACTTC. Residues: CASRTTKKETQYF.

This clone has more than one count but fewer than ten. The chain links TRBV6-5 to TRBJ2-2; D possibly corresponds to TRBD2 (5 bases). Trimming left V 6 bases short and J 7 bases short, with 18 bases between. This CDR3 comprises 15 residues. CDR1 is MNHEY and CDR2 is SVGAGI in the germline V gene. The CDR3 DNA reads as TGTGCCAGCAGCCGCGGACTGGAGAAGGGCGGGGAGCTGTTTTTT. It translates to CASSRGLEKGGELFF.

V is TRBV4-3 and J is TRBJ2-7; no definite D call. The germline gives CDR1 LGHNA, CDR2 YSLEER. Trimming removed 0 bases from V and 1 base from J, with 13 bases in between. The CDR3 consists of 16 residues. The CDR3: CASSQDWAVPSYEQYF. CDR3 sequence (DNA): TGCGCCAGCAGCCAAGATTGGGCAGTGCCTTCCTACGAGCAGTACTTC.

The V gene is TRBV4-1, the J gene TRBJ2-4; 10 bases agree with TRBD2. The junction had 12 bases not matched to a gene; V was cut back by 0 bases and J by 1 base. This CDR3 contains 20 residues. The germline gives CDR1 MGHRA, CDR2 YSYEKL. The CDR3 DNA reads TGCGCCAGCAGCCAAGACACTAGCGGGACTTCCTCGGGGGCCAAAAACATTCAGTACTTC. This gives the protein CASSQDTSGTSSGAKNIQYF.

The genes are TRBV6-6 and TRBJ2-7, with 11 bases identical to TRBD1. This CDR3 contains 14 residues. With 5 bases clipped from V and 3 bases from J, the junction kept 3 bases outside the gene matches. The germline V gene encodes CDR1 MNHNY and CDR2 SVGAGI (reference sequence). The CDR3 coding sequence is TGTGCCAGCAGTGGGACAGGGGGTGACTACGAGCAGTACTTC. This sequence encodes CASSGTGGDYEQYF.

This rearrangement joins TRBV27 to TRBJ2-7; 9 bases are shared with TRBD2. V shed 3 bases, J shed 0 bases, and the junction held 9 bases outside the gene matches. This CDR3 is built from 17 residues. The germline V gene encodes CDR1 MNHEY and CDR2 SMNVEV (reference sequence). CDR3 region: CASSFRVAGASSYEQYF. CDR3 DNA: TGTGCCAGCAGTTTTAGGGTAGCGGGGGCAAGCTCCTACGAGCAGTACTTC.

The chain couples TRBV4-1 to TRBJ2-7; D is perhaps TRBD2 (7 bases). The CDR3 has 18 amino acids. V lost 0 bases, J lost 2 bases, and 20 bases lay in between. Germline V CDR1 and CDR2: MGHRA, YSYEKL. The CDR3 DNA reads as TGCGCCAGCAGCCAAGAGAGTTGGGGGGGGCCGGTACCCTACGAGCAGTACTTC. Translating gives CASSQESWGGPVPYEQYF.

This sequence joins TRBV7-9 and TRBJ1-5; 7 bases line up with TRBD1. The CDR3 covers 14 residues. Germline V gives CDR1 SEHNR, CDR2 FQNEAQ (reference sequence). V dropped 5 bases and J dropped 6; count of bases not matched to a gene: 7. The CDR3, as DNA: TGTGCCAGCAGCCCCACAGGGGTGCGTCAGCCCCAGCATTTT. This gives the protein CASSPTGVRQPQHF.

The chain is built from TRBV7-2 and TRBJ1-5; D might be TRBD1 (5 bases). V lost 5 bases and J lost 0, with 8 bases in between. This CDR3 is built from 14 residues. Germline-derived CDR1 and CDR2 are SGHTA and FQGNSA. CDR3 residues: CASSLQVSNQPQHF. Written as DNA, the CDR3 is TGTGCCAGCAGCCTACAGGTTAGCAATCAGCCCCAGCATTTT.

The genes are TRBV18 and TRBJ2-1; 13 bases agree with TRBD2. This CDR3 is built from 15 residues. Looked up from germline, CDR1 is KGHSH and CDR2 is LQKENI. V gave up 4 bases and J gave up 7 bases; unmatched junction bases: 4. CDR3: CASSRLAGGPNEQFF. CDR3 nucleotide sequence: TGTGCCAGCTCACGACTAGCGGGGGGCCCTAATGAGCAGTTCTTC.

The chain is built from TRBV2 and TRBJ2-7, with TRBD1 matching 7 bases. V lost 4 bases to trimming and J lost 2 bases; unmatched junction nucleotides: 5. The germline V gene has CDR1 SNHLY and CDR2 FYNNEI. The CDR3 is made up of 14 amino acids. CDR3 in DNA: TGTGCCAGCAGTGCTGACAGGGCTCCCTACGAGCAGTACTTC. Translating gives CASSADRAPYEQYF.

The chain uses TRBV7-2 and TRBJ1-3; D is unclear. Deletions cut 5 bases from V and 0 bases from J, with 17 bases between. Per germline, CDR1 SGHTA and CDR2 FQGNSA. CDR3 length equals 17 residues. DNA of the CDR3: TGTGCCAGCAGCCCCCCAGGAGGGCCGGGCTCTGGAAACACCATATATTTT. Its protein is CASSPPGGPGSGNTIYF.

The chain's CDR3 is CATRNRGEDYGYTF. The CDR3 nucleotides read TGTGCCACCCGGAACAGGGGGGAGGACTATGGCTACACCTTC. The rearrangement uses TRBV19 and TRBJ1-2; TRBD1 matches at 8 bases. The V and J ends lost 10 bases and 3 bases, in that order; junction bases with no gene match: 10. The CDR3 runs 14 residues. Looked up from germline, CDR1 is LNHDA and CDR2 is SQIVND (reference sequence).

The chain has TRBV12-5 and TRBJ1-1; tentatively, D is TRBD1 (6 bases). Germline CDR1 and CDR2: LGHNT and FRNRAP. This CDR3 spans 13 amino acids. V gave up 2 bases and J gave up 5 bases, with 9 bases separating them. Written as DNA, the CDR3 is TGTGCTAGTGGTTTGTCCGGGACAACTGAAGCTTTCTTT. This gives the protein CASGLSGTTEAFF.

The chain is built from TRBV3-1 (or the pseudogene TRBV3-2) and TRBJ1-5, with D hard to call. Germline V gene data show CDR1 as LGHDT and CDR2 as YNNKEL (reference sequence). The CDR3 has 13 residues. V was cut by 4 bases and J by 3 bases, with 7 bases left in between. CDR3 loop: CASSPFYNQPQHF. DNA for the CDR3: TGTGCCAGCAGCCCATTCTACAATCAGCCCCAGCATTTT.

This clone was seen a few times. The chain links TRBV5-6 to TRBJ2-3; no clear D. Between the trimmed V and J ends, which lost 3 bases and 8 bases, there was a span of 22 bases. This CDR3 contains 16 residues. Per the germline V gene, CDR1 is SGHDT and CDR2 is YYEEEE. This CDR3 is CASSSGQTGFLGTQYF. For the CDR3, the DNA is TGTGCCAGCAGCTCCGGTCAGACCGGGTTTCTCGGTACGCAGTATTTT.

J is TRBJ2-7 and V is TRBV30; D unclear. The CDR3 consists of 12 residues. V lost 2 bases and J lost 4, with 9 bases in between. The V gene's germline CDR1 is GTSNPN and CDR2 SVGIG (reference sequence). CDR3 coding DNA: TGTGCCTGGAGTCCCACAGCTTACGAGCAGTACTTC. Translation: CAWSPTAYEQYF. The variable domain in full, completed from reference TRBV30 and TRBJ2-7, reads SQTIHQWPATLVQPVGSPLSLECTVEGTSNPNLYWYRQAAGRGLQLLFYSVGIGQISSEVPQNLSASRPQDRQFILSSKKLLLSDSGFYLCAWSPTAYEQYFGPGTRLTVT.

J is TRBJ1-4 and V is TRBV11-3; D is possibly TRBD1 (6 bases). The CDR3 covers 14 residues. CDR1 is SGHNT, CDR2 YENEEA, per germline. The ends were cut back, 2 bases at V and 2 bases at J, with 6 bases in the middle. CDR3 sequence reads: CASSLRGTNEKLFF. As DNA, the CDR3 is TGTGCCAGCAGCTTAAGGGGGACTAATGAAAAACTGTTTTTT.

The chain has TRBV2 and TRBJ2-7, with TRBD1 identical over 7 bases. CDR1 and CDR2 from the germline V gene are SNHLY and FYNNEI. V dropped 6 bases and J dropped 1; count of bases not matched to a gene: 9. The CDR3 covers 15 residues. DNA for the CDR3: TGTGCCAGCAGGCGGCTTCGGGACAGTTCCTACGAGCAGTACTTC. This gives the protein CASRRLRDSSYEQYF.

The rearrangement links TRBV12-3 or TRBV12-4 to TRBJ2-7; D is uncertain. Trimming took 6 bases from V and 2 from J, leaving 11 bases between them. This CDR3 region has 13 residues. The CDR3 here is CASSLDSPYEQYF. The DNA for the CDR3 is TGTGCCAGCAGCCTAGACTCCCCCTACGAGCAGTACTTC.

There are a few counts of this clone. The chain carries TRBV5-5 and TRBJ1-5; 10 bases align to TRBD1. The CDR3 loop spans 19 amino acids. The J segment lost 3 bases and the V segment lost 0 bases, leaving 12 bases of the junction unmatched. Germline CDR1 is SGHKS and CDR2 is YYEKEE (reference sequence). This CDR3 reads CASSLAAPGQGFINQPQHF. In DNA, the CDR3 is TGTGCCAGCAGCTTGGCGGCGCCGGGACAGGGGTTTATCAATCAGCCCCAGCATTTT.

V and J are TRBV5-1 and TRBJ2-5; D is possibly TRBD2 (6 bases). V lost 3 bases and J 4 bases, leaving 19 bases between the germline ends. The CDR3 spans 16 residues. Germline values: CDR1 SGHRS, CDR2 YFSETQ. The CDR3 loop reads CASSYTPGLQTETQYF. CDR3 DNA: TGCGCCAGCAGCTACACCCCGGGACTCCAGACAGAGACCCAGTACTTC.